The clone carrying this T cell receptor (beta chain) was recorded a few times. Antigen specificity is unknown. The sample is drawn from a study of cytomegalovirus exposure and HLA in healthy donors. Findings of the study overall: A previous analysis found most TCR beta V segments productive roughly 87% or roughly 30% of the time. The study had only CMV serostatus as immune exposure information. Later analysis suggested most CMV-associated TCR beta chains were HLA-restricted.

60 Vbeta and 13 Jbeta primers were used in PCR. Repertoires were generated with immunoSEQ multiplex PCR, while TCRdb's copy carries only in-frame clones and drops some. The repertoire holds around 150,000 clones, about three quarters seen once, with around 1.7% in the top ten. The CDR3 is 15 amino acids. Trimming left V 2 bases short and J 3 bases short, with 16 bases between. Per germline, CDR1 SQVTM and CDR2 ANQGSEA. The rearrangement joins TRBV29-1 to TRBJ2-5; D possibly corresponds to TRBD2 (6 bases). Source material: PBMCs. The receptor's source is a woman in her 30s in good health and CMV-seronegative. The CDR3, as DNA: TGCAGCGTTGAATTTCGGGGGAATCCCGAAGAGACCCAGTACTTC. Protein product: CSVEFRGNPEETQYF.